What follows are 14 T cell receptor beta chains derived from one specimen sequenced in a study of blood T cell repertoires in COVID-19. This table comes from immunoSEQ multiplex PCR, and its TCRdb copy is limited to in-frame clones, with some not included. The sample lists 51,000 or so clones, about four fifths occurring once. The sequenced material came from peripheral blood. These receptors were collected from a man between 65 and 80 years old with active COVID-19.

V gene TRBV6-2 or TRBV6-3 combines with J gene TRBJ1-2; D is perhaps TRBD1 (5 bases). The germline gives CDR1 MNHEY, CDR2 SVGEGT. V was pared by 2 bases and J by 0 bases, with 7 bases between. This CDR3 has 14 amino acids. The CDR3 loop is CASSYPTANYGYTF. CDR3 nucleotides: TGTGCCAGCAGTTACCCGACAGCTAACTATGGCTACACCTTC.

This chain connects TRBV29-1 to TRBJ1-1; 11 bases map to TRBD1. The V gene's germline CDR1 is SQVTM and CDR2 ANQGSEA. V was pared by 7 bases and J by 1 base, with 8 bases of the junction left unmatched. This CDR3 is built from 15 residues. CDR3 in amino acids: CSGRGQGGANTEAFF. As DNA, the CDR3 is TGCAGCGGGAGGGGACAGGGGGGGGCGAACACTGAAGCTTTCTTT.

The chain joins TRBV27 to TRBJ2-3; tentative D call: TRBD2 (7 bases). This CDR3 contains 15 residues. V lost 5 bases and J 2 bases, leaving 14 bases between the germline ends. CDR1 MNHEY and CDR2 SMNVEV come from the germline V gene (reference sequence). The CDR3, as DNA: TGTGCCAGCAGTAGACGGGGGGCCTCCACAGATACGCAGTATTTT. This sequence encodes CASSRRGASTDTQYF.

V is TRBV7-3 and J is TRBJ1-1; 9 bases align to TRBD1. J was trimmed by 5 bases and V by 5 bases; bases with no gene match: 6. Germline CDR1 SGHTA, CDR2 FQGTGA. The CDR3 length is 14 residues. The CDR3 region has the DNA TGTGCCAGCAGCCCGGGACAGGGAGGAACTGAAGCTTTCTTT. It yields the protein CASSPGQGGTEAFF.

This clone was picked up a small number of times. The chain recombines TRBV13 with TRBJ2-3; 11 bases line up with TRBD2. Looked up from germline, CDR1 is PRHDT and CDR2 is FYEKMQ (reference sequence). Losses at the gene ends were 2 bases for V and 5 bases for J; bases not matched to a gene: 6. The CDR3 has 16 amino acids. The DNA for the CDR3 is TGTGCCAGCAGCTTACTAGCGGGGGGTTATGGAGATACGCAGTATTTT. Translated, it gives CASSLLAGGYGDTQYF. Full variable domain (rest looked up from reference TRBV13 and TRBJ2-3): AAGVIQSPRHLIKEKRETATLKCYPIPRHDTVYWYQQGPGQDPQFLISFYEKMQSDKGSIPDRFSAQQFSDYHSELNMSSLELGDSALYFCASSLLAGGYGDTQYFGPGTRLTVL.

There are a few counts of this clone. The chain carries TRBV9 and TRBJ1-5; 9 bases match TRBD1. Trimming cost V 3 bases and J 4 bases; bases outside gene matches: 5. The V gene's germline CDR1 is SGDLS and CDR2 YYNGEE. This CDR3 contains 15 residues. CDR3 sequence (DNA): TGTGCCAGCAGCGGACAAGGACAGGGGAATCAGCCCCAGCATTTT. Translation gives CASSGQGQGNQPQHF.

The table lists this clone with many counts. CDR3 sequence reads: CASIGTAPGLRDTQYF. The CDR3 bases are TGTGCCAGTATAGGGACAGCCCCAGGCTTAAGAGATACGCAGTATTTT. V and J are TRBV19 and TRBJ2-3, with 7 bases fitting TRBD1. This CDR3 comprises 16 residues. Trimming at V came to 7 bases and at J to 5 bases, leaving 15 bases not matched to a gene. The V gene's germline CDR1 is LNHDA and CDR2 SQIVND (reference sequence).

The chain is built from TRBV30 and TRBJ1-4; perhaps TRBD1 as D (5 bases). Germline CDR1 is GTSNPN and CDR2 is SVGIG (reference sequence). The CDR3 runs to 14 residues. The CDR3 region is CAYGTWQGSEKLFF. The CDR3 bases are TGTGCTTATGGAACGTGGCAGGGAAGTGAAAAACTGTTTTTT.

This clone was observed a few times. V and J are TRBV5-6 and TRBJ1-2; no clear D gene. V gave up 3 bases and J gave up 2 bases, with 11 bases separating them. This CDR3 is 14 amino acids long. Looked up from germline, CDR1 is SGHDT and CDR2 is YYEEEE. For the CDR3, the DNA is TGTGCCAGCAGCTACAGATTCTCCAACTATGGCTACACCTTC. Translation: CASSYRFSNYGYTF. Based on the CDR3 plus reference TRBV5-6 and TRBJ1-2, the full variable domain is DAGVTQSPTHLIKTRGQQVTLRCSPKSGHDTVSWYQQALGQGPQFIFQYYEEEERQRGNFPDRFSGHQFPNYSSELNVNALLLGDSALYLCASSYRFSNYGYTFGSGTRLTVV.

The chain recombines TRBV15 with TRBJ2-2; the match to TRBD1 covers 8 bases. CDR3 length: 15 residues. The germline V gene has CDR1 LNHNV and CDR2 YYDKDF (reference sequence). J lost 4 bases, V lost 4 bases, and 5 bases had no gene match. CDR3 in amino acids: CATSTYRGTTGELFF. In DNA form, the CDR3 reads TGTGCCACCAGCACCTACAGGGGGACCACCGGGGAGCTGTTTTTT. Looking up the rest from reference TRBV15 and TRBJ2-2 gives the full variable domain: DAMVIQNPRYQVTQFGKPVTLSCSQTLNHNVMYWYQQKSSQAPKLLFHYYDKDFNNEADTPDNFQSRRPNTSFCFLDIRSPGLGDTAMYLCATSTYRGTTGELFFGEGSRLTVL.

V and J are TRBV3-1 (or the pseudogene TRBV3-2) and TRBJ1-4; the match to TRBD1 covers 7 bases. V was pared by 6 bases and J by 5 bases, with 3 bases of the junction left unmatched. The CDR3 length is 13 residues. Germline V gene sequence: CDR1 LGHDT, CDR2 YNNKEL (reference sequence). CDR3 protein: CASRGQLNEKLFF. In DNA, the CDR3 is TGTGCCAGCAGGGGACAGCTGAATGAAAAACTGTTTTTT.

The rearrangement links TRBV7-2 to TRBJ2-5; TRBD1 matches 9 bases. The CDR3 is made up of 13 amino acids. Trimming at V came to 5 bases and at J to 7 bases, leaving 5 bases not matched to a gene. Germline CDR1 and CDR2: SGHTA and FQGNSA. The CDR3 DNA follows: TGTGCCAGCAGCACAGGGGGCGCGGGGACCCAGTACTTC. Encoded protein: CASSTGGAGTQYF.

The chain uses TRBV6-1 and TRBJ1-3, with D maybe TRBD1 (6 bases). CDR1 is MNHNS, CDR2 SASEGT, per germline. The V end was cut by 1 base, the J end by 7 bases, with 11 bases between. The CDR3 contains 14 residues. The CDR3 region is CASSEVGAANTIYF. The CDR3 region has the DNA TGTGCCAGCAGTGAAGTGGGGGCCGCGAACACCATATATTTT.

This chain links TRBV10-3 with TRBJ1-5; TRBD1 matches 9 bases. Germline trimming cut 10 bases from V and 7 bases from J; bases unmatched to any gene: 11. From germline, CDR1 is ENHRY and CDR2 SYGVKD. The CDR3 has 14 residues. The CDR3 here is CATTDRGEGQPQHF. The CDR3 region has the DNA TGTGCCACTACGGACAGGGGCGAGGGGCAGCCCCAGCATTTT.